The clone carrying this TCR beta chain came up a few times. What it binds is unknown. The data were obtained in a study of T cells after yellow fever vaccination. Study at large: When fractions had low cell numbers, they were prepared with SMART-Seq v4 Ultra Low Input.

UMIs and a universal primer site were added when TCR cDNA was made by 5'RACE template switching. TCRdb used MiXCR to reprocess the 5' RACE reads, holding one entry per CDR3 protein. The sample holds 600,000 to 750,000 distinct CDR3 sequences, roughly an eighth seen once. Study-wide results and limits: Re-detected after boosting: most primary clones, 96% of CD4 and 80% to 90% of CD8.

Germline CDR1 reads MNHEY; CDR2 reads SVGAGI. This CDR3 contains 14 residues. V was pared by 3 bases and J by 5 bases, with 10 bases between. The chain combines TRBV6-5 with TRBJ1-4; D is possibly TRBD1 (5 bases). The source material was PBMCs, sampled on the day of the yellow fever booster vaccination. This TCR was sampled from a man aged 30 to 45 who received the YFV17D yellow fever vaccine. CDR3 amino acids: CASSYGGVNEKLFF. In DNA, the CDR3 is TGTGCCAGCAGTTATGGAGGGGTGAATGAAAAACTGTTTTTT.